This T cell receptor beta chain was captured in a study of T cells expressing NK-cell markers. Turning to the study itself: Sequencing covered eight donors, seven HCMV-seropositive and one seronegative. General study findings and limits: Top CD8+ clonotypes included the dominant CD3+CD56+NKG2C+ clonotypes in roughly six donors. There were several donors in whom these clonotypes also led the CD3+CD56-NKG2C+ fraction. Expanded NKG2C+ T cell clones were not confirmed as HCMV-specific.

Remarks on this clonotype: The antigen is undetermined.

Following a re-call of the 5' RACE reads, TCRdb has one entry per CDR3 protein and lacks DNA. This sample's table has about 460,000 distinct CDR3 sequences. This CDR3 contains 13 residues. The V gene's germline CDR1 is MNHEY and CDR2 SVGAGI. Sequencing was performed on blood T cells: a sorted CD56 or NKG2C T cell subset, CD4+ or CD8+ T cells, or bulk PBMC T cells (not recorded which). The clonotype was recovered from a woman aged 45 to 65 in good health. The chain is built from TRBV6-5 and TRBJ2-7; TCRdb reports TRBD1, a call that lacks DNA to check it against. CDR3 sequence: CASSSLDSYEQYF.